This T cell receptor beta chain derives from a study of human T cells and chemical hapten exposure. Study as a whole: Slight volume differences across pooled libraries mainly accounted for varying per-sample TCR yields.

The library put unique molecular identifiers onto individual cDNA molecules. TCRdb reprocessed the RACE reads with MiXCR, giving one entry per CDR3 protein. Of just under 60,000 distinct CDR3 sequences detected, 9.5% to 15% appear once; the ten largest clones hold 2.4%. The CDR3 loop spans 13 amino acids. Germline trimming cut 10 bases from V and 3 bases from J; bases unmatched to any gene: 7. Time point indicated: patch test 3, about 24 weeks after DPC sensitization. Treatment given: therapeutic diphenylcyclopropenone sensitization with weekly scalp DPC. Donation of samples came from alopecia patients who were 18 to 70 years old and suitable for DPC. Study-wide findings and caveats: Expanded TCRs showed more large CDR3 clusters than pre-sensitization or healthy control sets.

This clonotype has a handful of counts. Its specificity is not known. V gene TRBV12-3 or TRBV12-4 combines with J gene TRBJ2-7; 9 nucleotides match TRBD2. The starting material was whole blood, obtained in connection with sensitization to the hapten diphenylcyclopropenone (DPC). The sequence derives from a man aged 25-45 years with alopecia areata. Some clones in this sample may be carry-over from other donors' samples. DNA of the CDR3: TGTGCCACCACGATAGCGGGGGTCTACGAGCAGTACTTC. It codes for CATTIAGVYEQYF.